This is a list of T cell receptor beta chains from one sample in a study of vaccination and CD4 T cells after COVID-19. These receptors are not linked to any known antigen. TCRdb called the PCR reads again in MiXCR, with one record for every CDR3 protein. Among about 18,000 distinct CDR3 sequences listed, less than 55% were seen once. This specimen was CD4+ T cells from blood, cultured in vitro, taken before SARS-CoV-2 vaccination. The origin of the receptors is a human donor who had recovered from COVID-19. The CDR3 runs from the conserved cysteine through the conserved F or W. A D gene is named only where the DNA matches it firmly. Size values are once, few and many counts, or a class for expanded clones, and some rows have none.

V,size,J,D,DNA,CDR3
TRBV4-1,.,TRBJ1-2,.,TGCGCCAGCAGCCAAGATACCCTTTCGGGGATCAGGATCTATGGCTACACCTTC,CASSQDTLSGIRIYGYTF
TRBV28,.,TRBJ2-7,.,TGTGCCAGCAGTTCAGGGGCCTCGGACGAGCAGTACTTC,CASSSGASDEQYF
TRBV12-3/TRBV12-4,.,TRBJ2-2,TRBD2,TGTGCCAGCACCCCCGGGACTAGAAGGACCGGGGAGCTGTTTTTT,CASTPGTRRTGELFF
TRBV6-1,.,TRBJ2-7,.,TGTGCCAGCGGGGAAATGGCAGGCGAGCAGTACTTC,CASGEMAGEQYF
TRBV19,.,TRBJ2-7,.,TGTGCCAGTAGTGGGACTGATCTTTCCCCCGAGCAGTACTTC,CASSGTDLSPEQYF
TRBV20-1,.,TRBJ2-5,.,TGCAGTGCCAGCCCGACTAGTTGGGAGCTTCGAGAGACCCAGTACTTC,CSASPTSWELRETQYF
TRBV6-1,.,TRBJ2-6,.,TGTGCCAGCGACTTCCGCTCTGGGGCCAACGTCCTGACTTTC,CASDFRSGANVLTF
TRBV6-1,.,TRBJ2-3,TRBD2,TGTGCCAGCAAAAGCGGGAGGGCCACAGATACGCAGTATTTT,CASKSGRATDTQYF
TRBV20-1,.,TRBJ1-5,.,TGCAGTGCTCGTCCAGGACGGGGTTCACAGCCCCAGCATTTT,CSARPGRGSQPQHF
TRBV28,few,TRBJ1-5,.,TGTGCCAGCAGTTTGCGGGGTAGCAATCAGCCCCAGCATTTT,CASSLRGSNQPQHF
TRBV7-6,.,TRBJ2-3,.,TGTGCCAGTGCCTCGGGAGCCGTTACAGATACGCAGTATTTT,CASASGAVTDTQYF
TRBV6-4,.,TRBJ2-1,.,TGTGCCAGCAGTGTCTCCCCGCAGCAGTTCTTC,CASSVSPQQFF
TRBV7-3,.,TRBJ1-1,.,TGTGCCAGCAGCTTTGGAGGGAACACTGAAGCTTTCTTT,CASSFGGNTEAFF
TRBV27,.,TRBJ2-1,.,TGTGCCAGCACTACCGGGGACCTCTACAATGAGCAGTTCTTC,CASTTGDLYNEQFF